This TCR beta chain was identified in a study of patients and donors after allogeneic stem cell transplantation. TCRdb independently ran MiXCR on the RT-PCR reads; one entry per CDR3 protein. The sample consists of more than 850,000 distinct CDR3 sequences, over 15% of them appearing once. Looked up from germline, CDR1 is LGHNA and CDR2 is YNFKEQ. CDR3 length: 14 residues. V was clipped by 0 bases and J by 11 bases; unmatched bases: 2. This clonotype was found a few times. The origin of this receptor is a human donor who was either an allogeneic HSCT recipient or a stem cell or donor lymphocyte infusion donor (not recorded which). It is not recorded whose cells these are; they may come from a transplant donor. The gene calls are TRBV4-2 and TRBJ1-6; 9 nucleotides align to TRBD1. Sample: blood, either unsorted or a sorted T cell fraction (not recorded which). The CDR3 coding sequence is TGTGCCAGCAGCCAAGAGGGACAGGGCACACCCCTCCACTTT. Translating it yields CASSQEGQGTPLHF.